The next 3 T cell receptor beta chains were all read from a single sample in a study of T cell responses to AZD1222 COVID-19 vaccine. Clones were read by immunoSEQ multiplex PCR, and TCRdb kept only the in-frame ones, dropping some. The repertoire holds 120,000 or so clones, with 85% to 90% as singletons. Sequences were derived from peripheral blood, sampled on day 0 of AZD1222 vaccination. The receptor set was obtained from an adult in good health.

The chain carries TRBV10-3 and TRBJ1-4, with TRBD1 as a possible D gene (5 bases). CDR3 length: 15 amino acids. Germline loops: CDR1 ENHRY, CDR2 SYGVKD. Trimming pared 3 bases from V and 7 bases from J, leaving 15 bases between. CDR3 nucleotides: TGTGCCATCAGTGATTCCTCCAGGGTTGGTGAAAAACTGTTTTTT. Translated, it gives CAISDSSRVGEKLFF.

This clone was seen once. The J gene is TRBJ2-1, the V gene TRBV7-9, with TRBD2 matching 12 bases. Germline loops: CDR1 SEHNR, CDR2 FQNEAQ (reference sequence). Trimming removed 2 bases from V and 7 bases from J; junction bases left unmatched: 6. This CDR3 has 16 residues. CDR3 amino acids: CASSLTSGRSRNEQFF. The DNA for the CDR3 is TGTGCCAGCAGCTTAACTAGCGGGAGGTCTCGAAATGAGCAGTTCTTC. The full variable domain, rest sourced from reference TRBV7-9 and TRBJ2-1, is DTGVSQNPRHKITKRGQNVTFRCDPISEHNRLYWYRQTLGQGPEFLTYFQNEAQLEKSRLLSDRFSAERPKGSFSTLEIQRTEQGDSAMYLCASSLTSGRSRNEQFFGPGTRLTVL.

This chain connects TRBV28 to TRBJ2-1; maybe TRBD2 (6 bases). The germline gives CDR1 MDHEN, CDR2 SYDVKM. The V and J ends lost 4 bases and 5 bases respectively, with 15 bases between them. The CDR3 runs to 15 residues. CDR3 bases: TGTGCCAGCAGTTACCGGAGGGAGCGCAACAATGAGCAGTTCTTC. Translation gives CASSYRRERNNEQFF.